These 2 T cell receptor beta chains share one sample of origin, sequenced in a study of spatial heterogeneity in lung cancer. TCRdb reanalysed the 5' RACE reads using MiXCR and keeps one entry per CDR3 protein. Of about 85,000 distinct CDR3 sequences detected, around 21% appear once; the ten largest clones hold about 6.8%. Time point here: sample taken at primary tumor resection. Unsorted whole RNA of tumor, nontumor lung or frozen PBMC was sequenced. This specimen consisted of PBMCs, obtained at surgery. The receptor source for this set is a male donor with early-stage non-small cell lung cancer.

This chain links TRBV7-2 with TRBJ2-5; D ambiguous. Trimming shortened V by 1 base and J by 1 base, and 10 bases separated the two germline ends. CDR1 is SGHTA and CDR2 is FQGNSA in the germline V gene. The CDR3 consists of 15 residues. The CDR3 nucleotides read TGTGCCAGCAGCTTAGTTTGGCAGCTCCAAGAGACCCAGTACTTC. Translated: CASSLVWQLQETQYF.

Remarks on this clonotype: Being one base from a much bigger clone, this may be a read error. The CDR3 spells CSIAATDTQYF. CDR3 sequence (DNA): TGCAGCATTGCGGCAACAGATACGCAGTATTTT. V and J are TRBV29-1 and TRBJ2-3, with D uncertain. Germline CDR1 reads SQVTM; CDR2 reads ANQGSEA. V was cut by 8 bases and J by 3 bases, with 9 bases left in between. The CDR3 is 11 residues long.